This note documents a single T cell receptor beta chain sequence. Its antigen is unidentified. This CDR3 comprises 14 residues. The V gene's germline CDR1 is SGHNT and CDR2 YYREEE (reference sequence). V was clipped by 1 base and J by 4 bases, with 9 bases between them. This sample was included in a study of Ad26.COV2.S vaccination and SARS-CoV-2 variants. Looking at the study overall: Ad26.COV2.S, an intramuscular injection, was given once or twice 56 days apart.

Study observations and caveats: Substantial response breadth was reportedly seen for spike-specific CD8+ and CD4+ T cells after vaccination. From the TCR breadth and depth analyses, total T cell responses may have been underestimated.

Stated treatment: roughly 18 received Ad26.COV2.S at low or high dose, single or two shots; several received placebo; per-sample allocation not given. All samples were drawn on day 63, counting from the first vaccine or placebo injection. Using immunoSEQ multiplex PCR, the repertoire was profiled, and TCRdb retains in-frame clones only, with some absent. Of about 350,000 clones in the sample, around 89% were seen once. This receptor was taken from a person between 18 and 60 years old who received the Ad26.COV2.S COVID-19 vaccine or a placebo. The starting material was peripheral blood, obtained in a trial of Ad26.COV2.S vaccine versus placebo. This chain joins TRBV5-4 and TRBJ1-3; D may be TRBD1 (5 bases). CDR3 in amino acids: CASSLRGEGNTIYF. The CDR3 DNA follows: TGTGCCAGCAGCTTGAGGGGAGAAGGAAACACCATATATTTT.